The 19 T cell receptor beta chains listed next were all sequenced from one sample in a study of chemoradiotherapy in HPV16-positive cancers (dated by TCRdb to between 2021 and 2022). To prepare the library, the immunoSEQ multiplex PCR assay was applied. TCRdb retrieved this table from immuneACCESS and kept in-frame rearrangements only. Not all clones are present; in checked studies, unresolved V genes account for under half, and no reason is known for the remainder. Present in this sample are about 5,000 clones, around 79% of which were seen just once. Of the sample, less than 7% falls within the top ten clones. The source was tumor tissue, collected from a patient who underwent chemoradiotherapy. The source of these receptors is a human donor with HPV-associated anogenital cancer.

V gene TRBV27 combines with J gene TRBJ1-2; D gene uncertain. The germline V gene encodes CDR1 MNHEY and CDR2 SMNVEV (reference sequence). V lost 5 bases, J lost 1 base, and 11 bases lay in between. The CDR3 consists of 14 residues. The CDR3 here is CASSPGSGNYGYTF. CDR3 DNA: TGTGCCAGCAGTCCGGGTTCTGGTAACTATGGCTACACCTTC.

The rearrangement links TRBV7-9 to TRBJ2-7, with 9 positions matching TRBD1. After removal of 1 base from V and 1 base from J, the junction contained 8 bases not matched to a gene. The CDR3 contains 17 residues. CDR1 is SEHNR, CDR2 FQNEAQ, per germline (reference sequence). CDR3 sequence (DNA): TGTGCCAGCAGCTTAGGGGGTCTCGGGACAGGGTCCTACGAGCAGTACTTC. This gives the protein CASSLGGLGTGSYEQYF.

The CDR3, as DNA: TGTGCCAGCACCTACGTCTGGGGGGCCTATGGCTACACCTTC. Encoded protein: CASTYVWGAYGYTF. The rearrangement links TRBV6-6 to TRBJ1-2, with a weak D call TRBD1 (6 bases). CDR3 length: 14 residues. Per germline, CDR1 MNHNY and CDR2 SVGAGI (reference sequence). The V end lost 7 bases, the J end lost 4 bases, and 16 bases lay between the germline ends.

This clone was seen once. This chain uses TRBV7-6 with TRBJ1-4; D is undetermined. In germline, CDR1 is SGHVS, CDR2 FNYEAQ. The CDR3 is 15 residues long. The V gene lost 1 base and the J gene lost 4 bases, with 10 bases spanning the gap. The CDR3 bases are TGTGCCAGCAGCTTAGAACCCGGCTATAATGAAAAACTGTTTTTT. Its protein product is CASSLEPGYNEKLFF.

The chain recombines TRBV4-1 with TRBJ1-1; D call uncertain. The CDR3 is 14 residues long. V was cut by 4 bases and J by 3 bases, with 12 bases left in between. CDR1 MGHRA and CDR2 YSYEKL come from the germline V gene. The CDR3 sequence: CASSLKAGYTEAFF. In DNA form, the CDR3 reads TGCGCCAGCAGCCTAAAGGCAGGTTACACTGAAGCTTTCTTT.

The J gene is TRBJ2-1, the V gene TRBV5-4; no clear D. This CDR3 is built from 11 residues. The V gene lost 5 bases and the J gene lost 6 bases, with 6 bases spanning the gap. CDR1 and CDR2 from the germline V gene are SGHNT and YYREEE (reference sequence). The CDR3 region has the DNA TGTGCCAGCAGTACGGTCAATGAGCAGTTCTTC. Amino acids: CASSTVNEQFF. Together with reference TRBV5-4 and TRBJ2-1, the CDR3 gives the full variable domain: ETGVTQSPTHLIKTRGQQVTLRCSSQSGHNTVSWYQQALGQGPQFIFQYYREEENGRGNFPPRFSGLQFPNYSSELNVNALELDDSALYLCASSTVNEQFFGPGTRLTVL.

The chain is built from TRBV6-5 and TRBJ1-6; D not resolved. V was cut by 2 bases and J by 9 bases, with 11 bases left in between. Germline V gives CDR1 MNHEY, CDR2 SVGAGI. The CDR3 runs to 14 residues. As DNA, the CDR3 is TGTGCCAGCAGTTACGGGTGGTTAGGTTCACCCCTCCACTTT. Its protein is CASSYGWLGSPLHF.

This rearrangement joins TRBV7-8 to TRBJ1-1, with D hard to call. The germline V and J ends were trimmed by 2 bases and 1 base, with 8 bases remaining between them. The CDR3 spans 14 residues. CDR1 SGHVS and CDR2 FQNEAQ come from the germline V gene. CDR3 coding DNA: TGTGCCAGCAGCTTATATAGGGAGAACACTGAAGCTTTCTTT. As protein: CASSLYRENTEAFF. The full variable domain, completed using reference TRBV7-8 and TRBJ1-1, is GAGVSQSPRYKVAKRGQDVALRCDPISGHVSLFWYQQALGQGPEFLTYFQNEAQLDKSGLPSDRFFAERPEGSVSTLKIQRTQQEDSAVYLCASSLYRENTEAFFGQGTRLTVV.

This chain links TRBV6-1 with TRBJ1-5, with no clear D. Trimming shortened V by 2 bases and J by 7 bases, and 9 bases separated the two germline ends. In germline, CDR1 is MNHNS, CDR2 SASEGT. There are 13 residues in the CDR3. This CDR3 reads CASSEFVPQPQHF. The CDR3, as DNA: TGTGCCAGCAGTGAATTCGTACCCCAGCCCCAGCATTTT.

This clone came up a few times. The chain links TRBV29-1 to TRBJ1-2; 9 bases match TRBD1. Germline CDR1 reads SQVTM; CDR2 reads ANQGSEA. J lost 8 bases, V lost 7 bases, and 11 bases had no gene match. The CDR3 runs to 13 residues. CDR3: CSATPRQGGGYTF. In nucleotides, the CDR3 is TGCAGCGCCACCCCCAGACAGGGGGGGGGCTACACCTTC. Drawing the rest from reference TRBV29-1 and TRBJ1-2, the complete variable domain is SAVISQKPSRDICQRGTSLTIQCQVDSQVTMMFWYRQQPGQSLTLIATANQGSEATYESGFVIDKFPISRPNLTFSTLTVSNMSPEDSSIYLCSATPRQGGGYTFGSGTRLTVV.

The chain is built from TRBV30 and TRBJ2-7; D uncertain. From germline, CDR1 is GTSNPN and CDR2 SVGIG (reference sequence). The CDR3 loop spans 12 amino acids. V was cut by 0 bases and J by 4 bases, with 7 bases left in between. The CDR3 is CAWSVARYEQYF. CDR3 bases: TGTGCCTGGAGTGTAGCTAGGTACGAGCAGTACTTC. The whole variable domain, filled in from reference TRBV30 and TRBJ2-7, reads SQTIHQWPATLVQPVGSPLSLECTVEGTSNPNLYWYRQAAGRGLQLLFYSVGIGQISSEVPQNLSASRPQDRQFILSSKKLLLSDSGFYLCAWSVARYEQYFGPGTRLTVT.

CDR3 DNA sequence: TGTGCCAGCAGTGCTAGCGGGGCTCCTTCCACAGATACGCAGTATTTT. Its protein is CASSASGAPSTDTQYF. The rearrangement uses TRBV6-4 and TRBJ2-3, with 9 bases fitting TRBD2. With V trimmed by 4 bases and J by 2 bases, 7 bases remained unmatched. The germline gives CDR1 MRHNA, CDR2 SNTAGT. The CDR3 is made up of 16 amino acids.

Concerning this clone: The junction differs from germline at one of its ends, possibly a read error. The CDR3 spells CSAERQGMGNEQFF. The CDR3 coding sequence is TGCAGCGCTGAACGACAGGGAATGGGGAATGAGCAGTTCTTC. The J gene is TRBJ2-1, the V gene TRBV29-1, with TRBD1 matching 7 bases. CDR3 length: 14 amino acids. The germline V gene encodes CDR1 SQVTM and CDR2 ANQGSEA.

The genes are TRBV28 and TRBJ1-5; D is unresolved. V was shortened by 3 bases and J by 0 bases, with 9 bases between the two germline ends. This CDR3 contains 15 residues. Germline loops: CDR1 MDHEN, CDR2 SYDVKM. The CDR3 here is CASSLGPYSNQPQHF. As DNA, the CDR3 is TGTGCCAGCAGTTTGGGCCCTTATAGCAATCAGCCCCAGCATTTT.

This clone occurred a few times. Here the CDR3 reads CASSLGQGGNSPLHF. The CDR3 nucleotides are TGTGCCAGCAGCTTGGGGCAGGGCGGGAATTCACCCCTCCACTTT. The rearrangement uses TRBV5-6 and TRBJ1-6, with D maybe TRBD1 (5 bases). The V gene lost 0 bases and the J gene lost 7 bases, with 11 bases spanning the gap. This CDR3 is 15 amino acids long. Germline assignment: CDR1 SGHDT and CDR2 YYEEEE.

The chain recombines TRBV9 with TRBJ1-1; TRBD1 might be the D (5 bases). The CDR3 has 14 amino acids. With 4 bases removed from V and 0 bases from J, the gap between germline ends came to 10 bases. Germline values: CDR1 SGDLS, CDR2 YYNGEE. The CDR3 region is CASSLDMMNTEAFF. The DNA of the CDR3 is TGTGCCAGCAGCCTGGACATGATGAACACTGAAGCTTTCTTT.

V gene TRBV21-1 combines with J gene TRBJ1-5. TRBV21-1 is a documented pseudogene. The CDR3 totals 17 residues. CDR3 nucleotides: TGTGCCAGCAGCAAAGATACTCGGGAAGTAGCGGATCAGCCCCAGCATTTT. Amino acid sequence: CASSKDTREVADQPQHF.

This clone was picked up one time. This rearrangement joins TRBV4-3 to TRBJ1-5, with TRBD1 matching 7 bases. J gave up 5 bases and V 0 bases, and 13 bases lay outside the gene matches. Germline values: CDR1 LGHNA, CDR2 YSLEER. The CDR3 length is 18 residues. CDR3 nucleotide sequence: TGCGCCAGCAGCCAAGATCCCGCCCGTGGCAGGGGGGATCAGCCCCAGCATTTT. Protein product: CASSQDPARGRGDQPQHF.

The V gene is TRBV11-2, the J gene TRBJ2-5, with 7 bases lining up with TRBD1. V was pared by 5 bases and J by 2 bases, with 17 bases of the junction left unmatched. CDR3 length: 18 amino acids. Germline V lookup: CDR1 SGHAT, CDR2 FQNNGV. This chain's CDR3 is CASSHLTSADRRQETQYF. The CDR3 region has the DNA TGTGCCAGCAGCCATCTTACGTCGGCGGACAGGAGACAAGAGACCCAGTACTTC.